The 5 T cell receptor beta chains listed next were all sequenced from one sample in a study of T cell responses to AZD1222 COVID-19 vaccine (dated by TCRdb to the early 2020s). Libraries came from the immunoSEQ multiplex PCR assay. TCRdb limited this immuneACCESS table to in-frame rearrangements with V and J called. A share of clones is missing; checked studies link under half to unresolved V genes, and the rest is unexplained. Counted in this sample were around 180,000 clones; 70% to 90% of them appeared once. In total, the top ten clones hold under 8% of the sample. What the time point label conveys for this sample: baseline before first vaccination. The specimen was peripheral blood, collected on day 0 of AZD1222 vaccination. These receptors all come from an adult in good health.

The rearrangement uses TRBV28 and TRBJ2-1, with 9 bases matching TRBD2. After removal of 3 bases from V and 2 bases from J, the junction contained 2 bases not matched to a gene. This CDR3 has 15 residues. Germline V gene sequence: CDR1 MDHEN, CDR2 SYDVKM. The CDR3 here is CASSFSGGAYNEQFF. The CDR3, as DNA: TGTGCCAGCAGTTTTAGCGGGGGTGCCTACAATGAGCAGTTCTTC.

This chain links TRBV30 with TRBJ1-2; no definite D call. The ends were cut back, 0 bases at V and 5 bases at J, with 4 bases in the middle. This CDR3 is built from 11 residues. The germline V gene has CDR1 GTSNPN and CDR2 SVGIG (reference sequence). As DNA, the CDR3 is TGTGCCTGGAGTGTGGGATATGGCTACACCTTC. The encoded protein is CAWSVGYGYTF.

The rearrangement joins TRBV30 to TRBJ1-1; D is undetermined. V was trimmed by 3 bases and J by 4 bases, leaving 12 bases between them. Germline V lookup: CDR1 GTSNPN, CDR2 SVGIG (reference sequence). This CDR3 is 13 amino acids long. CDR3 DNA: TGTGCCTGGAGGGGGAGCGGTGCCACTGAAGCTTTCTTT. Residues: CAWRGSGATEAFF.

V gene TRBV5-4 combines with J gene TRBJ2-1, with 8 nucleotides matching TRBD2. The CDR3 is 15 amino acids. After removal of 1 base from V and 5 bases from J, the junction contained 5 bases not matched to a gene. Germline V lookup: CDR1 SGHNT, CDR2 YYREEE (reference sequence). The CDR3 bases are TGTGCCAGCAGCTTGACCGGGAGGGCCGACAATGAGCAGTTCTTC. It codes for CASSLTGRADNEQFF. Full variable domain (rest looked up from reference TRBV5-4 and TRBJ2-1): ETGVTQSPTHLIKTRGQQVTLRCSSQSGHNTVSWYQQALGQGPQFIFQYYREEENGRGNFPPRFSGLQFPNYSSELNVNALELDDSALYLCASSLTGRADNEQFFGPGTRLTVL.

This chain links TRBV18 with TRBJ2-6, with a possible D match to TRBD1 (5 bases). Germline values: CDR1 KGHSH, CDR2 LQKENI. The CDR3 is 12 residues long. Trimming pared 3 bases from V and 15 bases from J, leaving 12 bases between. CDR3 amino acids: CASSPNSGALTF. The CDR3 DNA reads as TGTGCCAGCTCACCGAATTCTGGGGCCCTGACTTTC.